Here is one TCR beta chain with its context. Its antigen remains unidentified. Primers included in the PCR were 60 Vbeta and 13 Jbeta primers. Sequencing used immunoSEQ multiplex PCR; TCRdb keeps in-frame clones, though not all of them. The table records fewer than 150,000 clones, roughly four fifths of them present only once. This entry comes from a study of cytomegalovirus exposure and HLA in healthy donors. Study-level findings and limits: Rare TCR sequences dominated, though some public TCRs recurred in many donors. A further, later analysis showed that HLA-associated TCR beta chains (compared with equally common others) were more clonally expanded.

V was pared by 0 bases and J by 2 bases, with 11 bases of the junction left unmatched. Germline V gene data show CDR1 as SGHVS and CDR2 as FNYEAQ. This CDR3 has 20 residues. The chain employs TRBV7-6 and TRBJ2-1, with 12 bases fitting TRBD1. The material sequenced was PBMCs. The receptor comes from a man aged 25-40 years in good health and CMV-seronegative. The CDR3 DNA sequence: TGTGCCAGCAGCTTAGCGCCGGGACAGGGGGCTCTAGGCGCCTACAATGAGCAGTTCTTC. Its translation is CASSLAPGQGALGAYNEQFF.